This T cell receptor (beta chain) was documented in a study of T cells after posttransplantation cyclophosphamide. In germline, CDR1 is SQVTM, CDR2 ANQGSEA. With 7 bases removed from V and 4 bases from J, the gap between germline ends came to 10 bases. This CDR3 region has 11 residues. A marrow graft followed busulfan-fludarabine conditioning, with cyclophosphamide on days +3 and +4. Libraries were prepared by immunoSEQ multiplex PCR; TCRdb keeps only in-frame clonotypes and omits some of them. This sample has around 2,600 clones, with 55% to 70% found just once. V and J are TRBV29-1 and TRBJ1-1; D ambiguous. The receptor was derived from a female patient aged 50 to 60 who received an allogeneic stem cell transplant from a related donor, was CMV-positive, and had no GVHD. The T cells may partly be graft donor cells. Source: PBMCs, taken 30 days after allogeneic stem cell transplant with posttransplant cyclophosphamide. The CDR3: CSAVGSTEAFF. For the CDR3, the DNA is TGCAGCGCTGTTGGGAGCACTGAAGCTTTCTTT.